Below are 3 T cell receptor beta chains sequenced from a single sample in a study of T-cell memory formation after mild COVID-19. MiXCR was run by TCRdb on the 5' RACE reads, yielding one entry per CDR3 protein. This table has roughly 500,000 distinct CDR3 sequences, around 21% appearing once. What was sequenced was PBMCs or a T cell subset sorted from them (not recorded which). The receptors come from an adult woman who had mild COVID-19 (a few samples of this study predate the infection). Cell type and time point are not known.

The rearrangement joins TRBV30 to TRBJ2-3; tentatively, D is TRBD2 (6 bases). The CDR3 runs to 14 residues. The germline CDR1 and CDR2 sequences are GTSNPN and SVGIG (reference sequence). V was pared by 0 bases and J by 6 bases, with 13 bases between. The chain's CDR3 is CAWSVRPGADTQYF. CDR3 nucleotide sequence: TGTGCCTGGAGTGTTCGACCGGGAGCGGATACGCAGTATTTT.

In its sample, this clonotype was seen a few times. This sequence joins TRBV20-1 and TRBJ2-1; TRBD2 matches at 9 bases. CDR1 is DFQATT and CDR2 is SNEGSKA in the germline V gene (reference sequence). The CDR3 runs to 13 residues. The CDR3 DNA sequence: TGCAGCTTCCTTAGCGGGGGAGGGAATGAGCAGTTCTTC. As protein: CSFLSGGGNEQFF.

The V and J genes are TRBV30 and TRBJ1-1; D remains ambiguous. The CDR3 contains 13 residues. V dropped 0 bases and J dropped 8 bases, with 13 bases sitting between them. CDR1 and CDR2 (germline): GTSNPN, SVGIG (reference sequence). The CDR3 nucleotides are TGTGCCTGGAGTGTACGTCCCCTCGGGGAAGCTTTCTTT. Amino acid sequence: CAWSVRPLGEAFF. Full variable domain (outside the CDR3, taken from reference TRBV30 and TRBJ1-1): SQTIHQWPATLVQPVGSPLSLECTVEGTSNPNLYWYRQAAGRGLQLLFYSVGIGQISSEVPQNLSASRPQDRQFILSSKKLLLSDSGFYLCAWSVRPLGEAFFGQGTRLTVV.